This T cell receptor (beta chain) was sequenced for a study of siplizumab effects on memory and regulatory T cells. Whole-study results and caveats: Major contributors to the alloresponse seemed to be naive T cells, which also appeared more diverse than memory cells.

Worth noting for this clone: Its antigen is unknown.

The germline V gene encodes CDR1 SNHLY and CDR2 FYNNEI. This CDR3 is 18 amino acids long. The ends lost 5 bases at V and 0 bases at J; junction bases unmatched: 12. TCRdb's copy holds only in-frame clones and misses some; the assay was immunoSEQ multiplex PCR. The sample carries under 150,000 clones, approximately 94% recorded once. The sample taken for sequencing was non-Treg CD4+ T cells sorted from blood. The TCR sequence derives from a human donor in good health. The chain joins TRBV2 to TRBJ1-5, with TRBD1 identical over 8 bases. The CDR3, as DNA: TGTGCCAGCAGTTCCCTACGGACAGGGAGTTATAGCAATCAGCCCCAGCATTTT. Its translation is CASSSLRTGSYSNQPQHF.